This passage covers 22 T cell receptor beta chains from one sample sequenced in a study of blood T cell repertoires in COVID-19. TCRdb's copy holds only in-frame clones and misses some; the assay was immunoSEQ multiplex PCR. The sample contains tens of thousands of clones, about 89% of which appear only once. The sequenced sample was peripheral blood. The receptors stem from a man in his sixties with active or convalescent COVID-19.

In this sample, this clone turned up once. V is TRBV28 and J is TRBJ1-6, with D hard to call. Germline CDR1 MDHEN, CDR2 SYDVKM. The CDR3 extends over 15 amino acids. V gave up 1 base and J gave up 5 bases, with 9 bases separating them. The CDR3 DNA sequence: TGTGCCAGCAGTTTATACGGGTTTAATAATTCACCCCTCCACTTT. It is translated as CASSLYGFNNSPLHF.

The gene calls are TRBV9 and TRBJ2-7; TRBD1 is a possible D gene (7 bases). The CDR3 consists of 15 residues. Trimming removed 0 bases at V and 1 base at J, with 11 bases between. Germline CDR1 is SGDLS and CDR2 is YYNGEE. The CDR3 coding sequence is TGTGCCAGCAGCGTAGAGACAGGGACTTCCTACGAGCAGTACTTC. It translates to CASSVETGTSYEQYF.

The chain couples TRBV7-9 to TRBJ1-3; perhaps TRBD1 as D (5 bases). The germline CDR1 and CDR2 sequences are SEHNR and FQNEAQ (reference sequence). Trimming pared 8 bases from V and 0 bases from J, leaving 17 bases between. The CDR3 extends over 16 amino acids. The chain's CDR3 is CASATTGRGSGNTIYF. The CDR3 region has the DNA TGTGCCAGCGCTACGACCGGGAGGGGCTCTGGAAACACCATATATTTT.

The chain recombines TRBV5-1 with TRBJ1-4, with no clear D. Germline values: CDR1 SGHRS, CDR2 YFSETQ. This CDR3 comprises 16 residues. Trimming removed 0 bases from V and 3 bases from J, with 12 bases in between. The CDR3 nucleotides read TGCGCCAGCAGCTTGGCCTTTCGGGGTTCTAATGAAAAACTGTTTTTT. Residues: CASSLAFRGSNEKLFF. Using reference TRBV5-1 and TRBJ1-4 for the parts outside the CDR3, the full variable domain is KAGVTQTPRYLIKTRGQQVTLSCSPISGHRSVSWYQQTPGQGLQFLFEYFSETQRNKGNFPGRFSGRQFSNSRSEMNVSTLELGDSALYLCASSLAFRGSNEKLFFGSGTQLSVL.

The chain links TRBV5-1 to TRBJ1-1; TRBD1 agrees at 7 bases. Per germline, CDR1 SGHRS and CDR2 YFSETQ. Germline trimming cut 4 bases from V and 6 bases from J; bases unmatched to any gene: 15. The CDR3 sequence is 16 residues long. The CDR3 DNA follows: TGCGCCAGCAGCCCAGGAGGGGGCGAATGGTACCCTGAAGCTTTCTTT. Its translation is CASSPGGGEWYPEAFF. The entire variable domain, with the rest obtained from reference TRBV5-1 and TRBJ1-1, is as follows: KAGVTQTPRYLIKTRGQQVTLSCSPISGHRSVSWYQQTPGQGLQFLFEYFSETQRNKGNFPGRFSGRQFSNSRSEMNVSTLELGDSALYLCASSPGGGEWYPEAFFGQGTRLTVV.

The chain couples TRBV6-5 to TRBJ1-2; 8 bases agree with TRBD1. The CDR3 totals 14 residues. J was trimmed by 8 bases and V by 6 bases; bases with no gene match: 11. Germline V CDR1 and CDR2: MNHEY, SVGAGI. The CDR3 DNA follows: TGTGCCAGCAGAGCAGGGGGCCAATCTTACGGCTACACCTTC. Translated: CASRAGGQSYGYTF.

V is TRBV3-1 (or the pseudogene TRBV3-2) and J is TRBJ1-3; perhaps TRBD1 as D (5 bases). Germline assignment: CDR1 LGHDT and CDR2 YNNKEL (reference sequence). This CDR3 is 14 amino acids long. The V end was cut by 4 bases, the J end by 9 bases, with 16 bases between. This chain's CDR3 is CASSRRDGGVTIYF. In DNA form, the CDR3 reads TGTGCCAGCAGCCGTCGAGATGGGGGGGTCACCATATATTTT.

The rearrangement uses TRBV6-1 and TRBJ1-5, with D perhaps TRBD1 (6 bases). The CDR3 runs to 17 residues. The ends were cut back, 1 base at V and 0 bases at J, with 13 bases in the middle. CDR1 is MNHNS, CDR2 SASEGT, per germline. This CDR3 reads CASSEGQGFYSNQPQHF. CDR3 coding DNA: TGTGCCAGCAGTGAAGGGCAGGGGTTTTATAGCAATCAGCCCCAGCATTTT.

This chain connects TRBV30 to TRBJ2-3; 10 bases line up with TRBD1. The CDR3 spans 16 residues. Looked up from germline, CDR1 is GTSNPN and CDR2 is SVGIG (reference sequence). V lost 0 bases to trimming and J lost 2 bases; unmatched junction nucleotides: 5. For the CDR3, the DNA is TGTGCCTGGAGTGTAGGGACAGGGGTTCACACAGATACGCAGTATTTT. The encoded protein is CAWSVGTGVHTDTQYF.

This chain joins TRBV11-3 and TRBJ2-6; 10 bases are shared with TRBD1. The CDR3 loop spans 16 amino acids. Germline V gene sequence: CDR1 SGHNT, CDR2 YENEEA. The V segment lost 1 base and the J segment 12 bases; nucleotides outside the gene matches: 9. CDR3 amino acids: CASSLGWTGGNAVLTF. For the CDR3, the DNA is TGTGCCAGCAGCTTAGGCTGGACAGGGGGGAACGCCGTCCTGACTTTC. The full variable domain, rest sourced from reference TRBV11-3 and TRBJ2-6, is EAGVVQSPRYKIIEKKQPVAFWCNPISGHNTLYWYLQNLGQGPELLIRYENEEAVDDSQLPKDRFSAERLKGVDSTLKIQPAELGDSAVYLCASSLGWTGGNAVLTFGAGSRLTVL.

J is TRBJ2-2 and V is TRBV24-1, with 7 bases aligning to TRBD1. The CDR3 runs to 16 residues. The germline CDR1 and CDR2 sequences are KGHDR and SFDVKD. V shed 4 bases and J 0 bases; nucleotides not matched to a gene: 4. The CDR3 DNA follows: TGTGCCACCAGTGAATCCGGGACAGCGAACACCGGGGAGCTGTTTTTT. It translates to CATSESGTANTGELFF.

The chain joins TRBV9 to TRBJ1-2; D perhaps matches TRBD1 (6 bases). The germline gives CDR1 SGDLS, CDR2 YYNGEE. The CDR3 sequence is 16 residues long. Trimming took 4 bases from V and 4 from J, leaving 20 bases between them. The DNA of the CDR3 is TGTGCCAGCAGCCCAGCCAGGGCAGGGGTGTCCTATGGCTACACCTTC. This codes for CASSPARAGVSYGYTF.

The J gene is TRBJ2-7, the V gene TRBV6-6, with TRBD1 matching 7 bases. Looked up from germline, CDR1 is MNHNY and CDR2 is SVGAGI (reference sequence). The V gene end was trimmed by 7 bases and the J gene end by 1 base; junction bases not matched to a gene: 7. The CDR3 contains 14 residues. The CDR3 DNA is TGTGCCAGCACGAACGGGGACAGTTCCTACGAGCAGTACTTC. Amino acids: CASTNGDSSYEQYF.

The CDR3 DNA reads as TGTGCCAGCAGCGGCGGGAATGAGCAGTTCTTC. Protein sequence: CASSGGNEQFF. V gene TRBV9 combines with J gene TRBJ2-1, with a tentative D call TRBD2 (5 bases). V lost 3 bases and J lost 7, with 5 bases in between. The germline gives CDR1 SGDLS, CDR2 YYNGEE. This CDR3 is built from 11 residues. Looking up the rest from reference TRBV9 and TRBJ2-1 gives the full variable domain: DSGVTQTPKHLITATGQRVTLRCSPRSGDLSVYWYQQSLDQGLQFLIQYYNGEERAKGNILERFSAQQFPDLHSELNLSSLELGDSALYFCASSGGNEQFFGPGTRLTVL.

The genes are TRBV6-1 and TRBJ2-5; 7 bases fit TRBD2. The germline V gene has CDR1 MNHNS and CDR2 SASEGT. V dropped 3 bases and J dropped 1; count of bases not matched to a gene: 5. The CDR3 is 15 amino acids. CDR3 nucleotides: TGTGCCAGCAGTGACCTAGGCGGGGGCCAAGAGACCCAGTACTTC. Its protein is CASSDLGGGQETQYF.

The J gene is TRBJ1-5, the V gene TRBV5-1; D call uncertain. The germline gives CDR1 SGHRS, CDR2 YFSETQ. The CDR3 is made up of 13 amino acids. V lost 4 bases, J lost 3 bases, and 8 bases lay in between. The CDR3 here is CASSEVPNQPQHF. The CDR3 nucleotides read TGCGCCAGCAGCGAGGTCCCCAATCAGCCCCAGCATTTT.

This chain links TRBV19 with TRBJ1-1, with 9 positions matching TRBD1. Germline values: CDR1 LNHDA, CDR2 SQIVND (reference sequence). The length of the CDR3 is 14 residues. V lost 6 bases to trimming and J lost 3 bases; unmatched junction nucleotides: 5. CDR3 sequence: CASSRDREDTEAFF. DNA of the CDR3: TGTGCCAGTAGCCGGGACAGGGAGGACACTGAAGCTTTCTTT.

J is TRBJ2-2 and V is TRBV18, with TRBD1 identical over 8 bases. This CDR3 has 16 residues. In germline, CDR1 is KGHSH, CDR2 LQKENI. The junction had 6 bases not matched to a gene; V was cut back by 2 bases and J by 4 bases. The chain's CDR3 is CASSPGRGPATGELFF. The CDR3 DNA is TGTGCCAGCTCACCAGGCAGGGGGCCAGCCACCGGGGAGCTGTTTTTT.

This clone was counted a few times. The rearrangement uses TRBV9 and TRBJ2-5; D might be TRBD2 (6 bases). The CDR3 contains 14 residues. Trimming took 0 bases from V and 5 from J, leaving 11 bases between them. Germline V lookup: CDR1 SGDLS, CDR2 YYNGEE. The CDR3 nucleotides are TGTGCCAGCAGCGTAGGGGGGGTCGGGGAGACCCAGTACTTC. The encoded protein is CASSVGGVGETQYF.

This chain's CDR3 is CASSGQGNTEAFF. The DNA of the CDR3 is TGTGCCAGCAGCGGACAGGGGAACACTGAAGCTTTCTTT. The rearrangement links TRBV7-9 to TRBJ1-1; 8 bases fit TRBD1. Per germline, CDR1 SEHNR and CDR2 FQNEAQ (reference sequence). The CDR3 consists of 13 residues. The J segment lost 1 base and the V segment lost 5 bases, leaving 0 bases of the junction unmatched.

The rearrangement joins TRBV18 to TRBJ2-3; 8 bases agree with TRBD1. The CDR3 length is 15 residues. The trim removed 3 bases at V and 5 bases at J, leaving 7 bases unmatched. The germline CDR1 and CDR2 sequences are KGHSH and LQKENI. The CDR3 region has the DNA TGTGCCAGCTCACCGGCCAGGGGGCTCGGAGATACGCAGTATTTT. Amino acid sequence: CASSPARGLGDTQYF.

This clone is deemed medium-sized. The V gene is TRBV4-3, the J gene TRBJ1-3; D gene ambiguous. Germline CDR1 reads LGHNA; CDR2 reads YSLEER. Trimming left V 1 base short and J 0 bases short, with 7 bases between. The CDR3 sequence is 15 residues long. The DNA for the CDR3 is TGCGCCAGCAGCCAAGCCCAGCGCTCTGGAAACACCATATATTTT. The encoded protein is CASSQAQRSGNTIYF.